The 5 T cell receptor beta chains in this list originate from one sample, sequenced in a study of shared clonotypes between healthy human individuals. The repertoire was sequenced with immunoSEQ multiplex PCR; TCRdb's copy has only in-frame clones and lacks some. The top ten clones hold around 0.13% of a sample with 2 million to 2.5 million clones, under 97% of them seen once. The specimen sequenced was naive CD4+ T cells sorted from blood. Subset meaning: CD45RA+ positively selected. The source is a man in his late teens or twenties in good health.

The CDR3 DNA follows: TGTGCCAGCAGCCCTGGCACAGGGGGCAGGCAAGAGACCCAGTACTTC. Translated, it gives CASSPGTGGRQETQYF. J is TRBJ2-5 and V is TRBV7-3; 9 nucleotides line up with TRBD1. Trimming at V came to 5 bases and at J to 2 bases, leaving 9 bases not matched to a gene. This CDR3 spans 16 amino acids. CDR1 is SGHTA, CDR2 FQGTGA, per germline.

A word on this clone: The identical CDR3 is also encoded by other nucleotide sequences in the sample. This rearrangement joins TRBV18 to TRBJ1-4; the D gene is possibly TRBD1 (5 bases). V was pared by 3 bases and J by 3 bases, with 8 bases between. Germline assignment: CDR1 KGHSH and CDR2 LQKENI. The CDR3 extends over 14 amino acids. The CDR3 nucleotides are TGTGCCAGCTCACCCGGGACGGCTAATGAAAAACTGTTTTTT. Translation: CASSPGTANEKLFF.

The genes are TRBV30 and TRBJ2-2, with 12 bases that match TRBD2. The trim removed 5 bases at V and 7 bases at J, leaving 5 bases unmatched. The CDR3 length is 14 residues. Germline V gene data show CDR1 as GTSNPN and CDR2 as SVGIG (reference sequence). The DNA for the CDR3 is TGTGCCTGGCGGAGGACTAGCGGGGTCGGGGAGCTGTTTTTT. Translating gives CAWRRTSGVGELFF.

The chain carries TRBV30 and TRBJ2-7, with a possible D match to TRBD1 (6 bases). The CDR3 extends over 13 amino acids. V lost 8 bases and J lost 4, with 18 bases in between. Germline V gene sequence: CDR1 GTSNPN, CDR2 SVGIG (reference sequence). The CDR3 here is CAVEGRGSYEQYF. The CDR3 region has the DNA TGTGCCGTAGAGGGCAGGGGTTCGTACGAGCAGTACTTC.

V gene TRBV6-6 combines with J gene TRBJ2-1, with D hard to call. In germline, CDR1 is MNHNY, CDR2 SVGAGI (reference sequence). V was trimmed by 7 bases and J by 0 bases, leaving 10 bases between them. The CDR3 is made up of 14 amino acids. The CDR3 region is CASIGVLSYNEQFF. The CDR3 nucleotides read TGTGCCAGCATTGGGGTTCTCTCCTACAATGAGCAGTTCTTC.